One and the same sample provided the 5 T cell receptor beta chains below, sequenced in a study of shared clonotypes between healthy human individuals (dated by TCRdb to the early 2020s). Library preparation employed the immunoSEQ multiplex PCR assay. TCRdb re-hosts the immuneACCESS table, in-frame sequences only. Its copies lack some clones; in the studies checked, an unresolved V gene accounts for under half of them, and the cause for the rest is not known. Recorded for this sample are around 510,000 clones; around three quarters of them occurred a single time. Jointly, the top ten make up approximately 12% of the sample. The sequenced sample consisted of PBMCs. The receptors were gathered from a woman in her thirties or forties in good health. Some clones in this sample may be carry-over from other donors' samples.

The chain has TRBV6-1 and TRBJ1-2, with TRBD1 matching 7 bases. V gave up 4 bases and J gave up 4 bases; unmatched junction bases: 6. The CDR3 loop spans 14 amino acids. The germline CDR1 and CDR2 sequences are MNHNS and SASEGT. CDR3 in DNA: TGTGCCAGCAGTGGTAACAGGGGAGCCTATGGCTACACCTTC. Translating it yields CASSGNRGAYGYTF.

V usage is TRBV27 and J usage is TRBJ1-5, with D perhaps TRBD1 (5 bases). This CDR3 has 14 amino acids. V was shortened by 0 bases and J by 5 bases, with 8 bases between the two germline ends. Germline CDR1 reads MNHEY; CDR2 reads SMNVEV (reference sequence). CDR3 region: CASSLSAGDQPQHF. The CDR3 bases are TGTGCCAGCAGTTTATCAGCGGGGGATCAGCCCCAGCATTTT.

The V call is TRBV2, the J call TRBJ2-3, with D unclear. V was trimmed by 7 bases and J by 5 bases, leaving 10 bases between them. This CDR3 contains 12 residues. From germline, CDR1 is SNHLY and CDR2 FYNNEI. The CDR3: CASKGAVDTQYF. The CDR3 DNA reads as TGTGCCAGCAAAGGAGCAGTAGATACGCAGTATTTT. Complete variable domain (other parts from reference TRBV2 and TRBJ2-3): EPEVTQTPSHQVTQMGQEVILRCVPISNHLYFYWYRQILGQKVEFLVSFYNNEISEKSEIFDDQFSVERPDGSNFTLKIRSTKLEDSAMYFCASKGAVDTQYFGPGTRLTVL.

The count of this clone is one. The V and J genes are TRBV6-6 and TRBJ2-1; 7 nucleotides line up with TRBD2. V lost 0 bases and J lost 12; bases outside the gene matches: 8. There are 14 residues in the CDR3. CDR1 and CDR2 from the germline V gene are MNHNY and SVGAGI (reference sequence). CDR3 nucleotides: TGTGCCAGCAGTTACTCGGGGGAGGGAGAGGGGCAGTTCTTC. Its protein product is CASSYSGEGEGQFF.

The J gene is TRBJ1-1, the V gene TRBV5-1; D gene uncertain. Germline CDR1 reads SGHRS; CDR2 reads YFSETQ. V dropped 1 base and J dropped 1 base, with 11 bases sitting between them. The CDR3 spans 15 residues. CDR3 coding DNA: TGCGCCAGCAGCTTGCTTGGCAGCGGGAACACTGAAGCTTTCTTT. It yields the protein CASSLLGSGNTEAFF.